This T cell receptor (beta chain) was profiled in a study of PD-1 blockade in classical Hodgkin lymphoma. Whole-study results and caveats: Unlike CD8+ TCR diversity, which did not rise significantly by C4D1, CD4+ TCR diversity did.

The sample holds one count of this clone. What it binds is not known. The assay was immunoSEQ multiplex PCR, and TCRdb's table has in-frame clones only and misses some. The sample carries approximately 24,000 clones, approximately 77% recorded once. Time point in this sample: cycle 4 day 1 (C4D1), after less than 7 weeks of nivolumab. Each patient's relapse followed autologous stem cell transplantation, and brentuximab vedotin exposure varied. Sequenced here: peripheral blood mononuclear cells (PBMCs), sampled before the fourth cycle of nivolumab. The clonotype originates from a human donor with classical Hodgkin lymphoma.

For the CDR3, the DNA is TGTGCCAGCAGTTTAGAGGGACACCCAAACACCGGGGAGCTGTTTTTT. Encoded protein: CASSLEGHPNTGELFF. The J gene is TRBJ2-2, the V gene TRBV6-5, with D perhaps TRBD1 (6 bases). This CDR3 spans 16 amino acids. With 4 bases removed from V and 2 bases from J, the gap between germline ends came to 14 bases. Germline CDR1 MNHEY, CDR2 SVGAGI.